The 16 T cell receptor beta chains below were found in one sample sequenced in a study of control samples from healthy donors and cancer patients. Generated by immunoSEQ multiplex PCR, the TCRdb table keeps only in-frame clones and is missing some. The top ten clones hold over 20% of a sample with approximately 100,000 clones, roughly nine tenths of them seen once. The source material was blood. The receptors originated from a man younger than 40 in good health.

This chain links TRBV27 with TRBJ2-3; the match to TRBD2 covers 7 bases. Germline values: CDR1 MNHEY, CDR2 SMNVEV (reference sequence). The CDR3 runs to 16 residues. The V gene end was trimmed by 3 bases and the J gene end by 5 bases; junction bases not matched to a gene: 11. The CDR3: CASSLSGRGELDTQYF. The DNA of the CDR3 is TGTGCCAGCAGTTTGTCGGGCCGGGGGGAGTTAGATACGCAGTATTTT.

The chain uses TRBV6-6 and TRBJ2-3, with 9 nucleotides matching TRBD1. CDR1 MNHNY and CDR2 SVGAGI come from the germline V gene (reference sequence). The CDR3 consists of 16 residues. V was pared by 5 bases and J by 0 bases, with 6 bases of the junction left unmatched. In DNA form, the CDR3 reads TGTGCCAGCAGTCAAGACAGGGGGATTAGCACAGATACGCAGTATTTT. Translating it yields CASSQDRGISTDTQYF.

CDR3 in amino acids: CAWSVQGDSPLHF. DNA of the CDR3: TGTGCCTGGAGTGTACAGGGTGATTCACCCCTCCACTTT. The V gene is TRBV30, the J gene TRBJ1-6, with TRBD1 as a possible D gene (6 bases). The length of the CDR3 is 13 residues. Germline V gene sequence: CDR1 GTSNPN, CDR2 SVGIG (reference sequence). V dropped 0 bases and J dropped 8 bases, with 8 bases sitting between them.

This clone came up once. This clone may be a read error of a much larger clone one base away. V is TRBV9 and J is TRBJ2-2; no firm D call. Germline V lookup: CDR1 SGDLS, CDR2 YYNGEE. The CDR3 has 12 residues. The V end was cut by 0 bases, the J end by 7 bases, with 4 bases between. CDR3 in DNA: TGTGCCAGCAGCGTAGAGGGCGGGGAGCTGTTTTTT. Translation: CASSVEGGELFF.

CDR3 in DNA: TGTGCCAGCAGCTCTCGAGGTACAGGGGGCCCGGGTTCTGAGACCCAGTACTTC. Its protein is CASSSRGTGGPGSETQYF. The rearrangement uses TRBV11-3 and TRBJ2-5; TRBD1 matches at 9 bases. The CDR3 covers 18 residues. Looked up from germline, CDR1 is SGHNT and CDR2 is YENEEA. V lost 4 bases and J lost 5; bases outside the gene matches: 17. The variable domain in full, with the rest retrieved from reference TRBV11-3 and TRBJ2-5, is EAGVVQSPRYKIIEKKQPVAFWCNPISGHNTLYWYLQNLGQGPELLIRYENEEAVDDSQLPKDRFSAERLKGVDSTLKIQPAELGDSAVYLCASSSRGTGGPGSETQYFGPGTRLLVL.

V gene TRBV2 combines with J gene TRBJ1-5, with 8 bases matching TRBD1. V gave up 4 bases and J gave up 2 bases; unmatched junction bases: 1. The CDR3 contains 14 residues. Germline-derived CDR1 and CDR2 are SNHLY and FYNNEI. CDR3 DNA sequence: TGTGCCAGCAGTGTGACAGGGGGCAATCAGCCCCAGCATTTT. This encodes CASSVTGGNQPQHF. Full variable domain (rest looked up from reference TRBV2 and TRBJ1-5): EPEVTQTPSHQVTQMGQEVILRCVPISNHLYFYWYRQILGQKVEFLVSFYNNEISEKSEIFDDQFSVERPDGSNFTLKIRSTKLEDSAMYFCASSVTGGNQPQHFGDGTRLSIL.

This clone has a handful of counts. This chain connects TRBV11-2 to TRBJ1-2, with D possibly TRBD1 on 6 matching bases. The V and J ends lost 4 bases and 8 bases respectively, with 14 bases between them. The CDR3 has 13 amino acids. Germline-derived CDR1 and CDR2 are SGHAT and FQNNGV. The CDR3 protein is CASSSLGADGYTF. The CDR3 DNA reads TGTGCCAGCAGCTCCCTGGGGGCGGACGGCTACACCTTC.

The table lists this clone with a few counts. Other DNA sequences in the sample encode the same CDR3. The J gene is TRBJ2-6, the V gene TRBV11-2; no definite D call. The CDR3 is 16 residues long. Germline CDR1 SGHAT, CDR2 FQNNGV. V was trimmed by 1 base and J by 0 bases, leaving 7 bases between them. This CDR3 is CASSLGPGSGANVLTF. CDR3 bases: TGTGCCAGCAGCTTAGGGCCAGGCTCTGGGGCCAACGTCCTGACTTTC.

The chain combines TRBV19 with TRBJ1-1; D gene unclear. The V end lost 7 bases, the J end lost 1 base, and 13 bases lay between the germline ends. The CDR3 runs to 14 residues. Per the germline V gene, CDR1 is LNHDA and CDR2 is SQIVND (reference sequence). The CDR3 DNA sequence: TGTGCCAGTACTGAACCGACTCGGAACACTGAAGCTTTCTTT. It encodes CASTEPTRNTEAFF.

V usage is TRBV18 and J usage is TRBJ2-5; maybe TRBD2 (6 bases). Germline CDR1 KGHSH, CDR2 LQKENI. The CDR3 runs 14 residues. V lost 6 bases, J lost 2 bases, and 13 bases lay in between. CDR3 in amino acids: CASSPSGVQETQYF. The DNA of the CDR3 is TGTGCCAGCTCTCCTTCGGGAGTTCAAGAGACCCAGTACTTC. Full variable domain (missing parts from reference TRBV18 and TRBJ2-5): NAGVMQNPRHLVRRRGQEARLRCSPMKGHSHVYWYRQLPEEGLKFMVYLQKENIIDESGMPKERFSAEFPKEGPSILRIQQVVRGDSAAYFCASSPSGVQETQYFGPGTRLLVL.

As DNA, the CDR3 is TGCGCCAGCAGCCTGGGACTAGCGGGATACAATGAGCAGTTCTTC. Protein: CASSLGLAGYNEQFF. The chain links TRBV5-1 to TRBJ2-1, with 13 bases lining up with TRBD2. Germline V CDR1 and CDR2: SGHRS, YFSETQ. V lost 4 bases to trimming and J lost 4 bases; unmatched junction nucleotides: 2. The CDR3 consists of 15 residues.

The rearrangement links TRBV2 to TRBJ2-2; 14 positions match TRBD2. CDR1 and CDR2 (germline): SNHLY, FYNNEI. CDR3 length: 17 amino acids. V was pared by 6 bases and J by 5 bases, with 8 bases of the junction left unmatched. The CDR3 region is CASRTGLAGAGTGELFF. The DNA for the CDR3 is TGTGCCAGCAGAACGGGACTAGCGGGGGCGGGGACCGGGGAGCTGTTTTTT.

Here the CDR3 DNA reads TGTGCCAGCAGCGACAGGGTCACCGGGGAGCTGTTTTTT. It codes for CASSDRVTGELFF. The V and J genes are TRBV11-3 and TRBJ2-2; 7 bases fit TRBD1. This CDR3 is built from 13 residues. The V gene's germline CDR1 is SGHNT and CDR2 YENEEA. J gave up 4 bases and V 5 bases, and 1 base lay outside the gene matches.

About this clone: The sample carries other DNA sequences with the same CDR3. The chain employs TRBV5-1 and TRBJ1-2; no firm D call. CDR1 SGHRS and CDR2 YFSETQ come from the germline V gene. Between the trimmed V and J ends, which lost 3 bases and 4 bases, there was a span of 10 bases. There are 13 residues in the CDR3. The CDR3 is CASSSDGTYGYTF. CDR3 DNA sequence: TGCGCCAGCAGCTCGGACGGAACCTATGGCTACACCTTC.

The chain joins TRBV6-5 to TRBJ2-7, with D maybe TRBD2 (7 bases). Trimming stripped 6 bases from V and 10 bases from J, with 13 bases between. The length of the CDR3 is 11 residues. The germline gives CDR1 MNHEY, CDR2 SVGAGI. DNA of the CDR3: TGTGCCAGCAGCAGAGGGGGGGAACAGTACTTC. Its protein is CASSRGGEQYF.

This chain connects TRBV5-4 to TRBJ2-5; D is unclear. V was clipped by 1 base and J by 6 bases, with 13 bases between them. Germline V gives CDR1 SGHNT, CDR2 YYREEE (reference sequence). The length of the CDR3 is 14 residues. Written as DNA, the CDR3 is TGTGCCAGCAGCTTGATAGGACCTCCCAAGACCCAGTACTTC. As protein: CASSLIGPPKTQYF.